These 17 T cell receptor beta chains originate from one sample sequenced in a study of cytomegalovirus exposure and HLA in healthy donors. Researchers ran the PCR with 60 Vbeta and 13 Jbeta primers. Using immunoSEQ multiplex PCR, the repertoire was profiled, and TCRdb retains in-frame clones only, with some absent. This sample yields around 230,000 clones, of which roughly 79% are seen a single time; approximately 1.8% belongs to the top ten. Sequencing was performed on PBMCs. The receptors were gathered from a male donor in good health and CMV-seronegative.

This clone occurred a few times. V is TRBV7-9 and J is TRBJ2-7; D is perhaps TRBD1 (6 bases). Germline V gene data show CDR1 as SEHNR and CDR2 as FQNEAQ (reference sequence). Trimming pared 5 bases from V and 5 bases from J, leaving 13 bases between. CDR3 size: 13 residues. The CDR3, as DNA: TGTGCCAGCAGCCTGAGTGGGGGCGACGAGCAGTACTTC. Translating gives CASSLSGGDEQYF.

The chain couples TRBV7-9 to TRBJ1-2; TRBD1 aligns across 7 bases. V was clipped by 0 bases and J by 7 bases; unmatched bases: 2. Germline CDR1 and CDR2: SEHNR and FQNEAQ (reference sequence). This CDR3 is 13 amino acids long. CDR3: CASSLAQGSGYTF. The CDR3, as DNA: TGTGCCAGCAGCTTAGCACAGGGGAGTGGCTACACCTTC.

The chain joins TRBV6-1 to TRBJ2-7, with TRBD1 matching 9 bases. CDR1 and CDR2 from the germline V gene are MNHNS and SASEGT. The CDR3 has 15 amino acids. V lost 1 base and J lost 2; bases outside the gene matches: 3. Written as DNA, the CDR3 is TGTGCCAGCAGTGAAGGGACAGGGGCCCCCTACGAGCAGTACTTC. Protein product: CASSEGTGAPYEQYF.

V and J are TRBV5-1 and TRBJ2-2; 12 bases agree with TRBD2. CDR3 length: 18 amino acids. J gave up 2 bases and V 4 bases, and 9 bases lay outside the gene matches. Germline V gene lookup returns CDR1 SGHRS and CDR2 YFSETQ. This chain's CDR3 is CASSPGLAGIKNTGELFF. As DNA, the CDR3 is TGCGCCAGCAGCCCCGGACTAGCGGGAATTAAAAACACCGGGGAGCTGTTTTTT.

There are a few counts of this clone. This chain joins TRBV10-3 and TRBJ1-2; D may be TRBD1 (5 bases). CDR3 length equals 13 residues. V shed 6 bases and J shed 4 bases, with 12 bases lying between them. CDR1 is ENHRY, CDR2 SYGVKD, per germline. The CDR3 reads CAISSGFSYGYTF. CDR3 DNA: TGTGCCATCAGCTCAGGGTTCAGCTATGGCTACACCTTC.

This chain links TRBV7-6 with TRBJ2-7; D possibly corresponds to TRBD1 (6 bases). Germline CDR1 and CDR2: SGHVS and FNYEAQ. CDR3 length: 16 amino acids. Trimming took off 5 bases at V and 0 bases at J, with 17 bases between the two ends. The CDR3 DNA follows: TGTGCCAGCAGCACGCATGAACAGGGCCTCTCCTACGAGCAGTACTTC. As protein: CASSTHEQGLSYEQYF.

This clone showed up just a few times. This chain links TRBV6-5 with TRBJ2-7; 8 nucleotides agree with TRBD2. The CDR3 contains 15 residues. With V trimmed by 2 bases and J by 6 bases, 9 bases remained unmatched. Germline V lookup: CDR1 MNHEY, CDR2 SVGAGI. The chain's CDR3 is CASSYLAGTRLEQYF. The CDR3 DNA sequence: TGTGCCAGCAGTTACCTGGCGGGGACTAGGCTCGAGCAGTACTTC.

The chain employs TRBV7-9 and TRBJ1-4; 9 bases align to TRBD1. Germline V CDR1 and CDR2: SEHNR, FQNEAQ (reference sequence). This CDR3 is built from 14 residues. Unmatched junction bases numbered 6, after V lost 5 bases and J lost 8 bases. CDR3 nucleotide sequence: TGTGCCAGCAGCGCCCGGGACAGGGACGAAAAACTGTTTTTT. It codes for CASSARDRDEKLFF.

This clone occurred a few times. CDR3 region: CASSSGQGVTYEQYF. Here the CDR3 DNA reads TGTGCCAGCAGTTCAGGACAGGGGGTTACCTACGAGCAGTACTTC. The chain employs TRBV6-5 and TRBJ2-7, with 10 bases lining up with TRBD1. The CDR3 length is 15 residues. Germline CDR1 MNHEY, CDR2 SVGAGI. Germline trimming cut 4 bases from V and 2 bases from J; bases unmatched to any gene: 5.

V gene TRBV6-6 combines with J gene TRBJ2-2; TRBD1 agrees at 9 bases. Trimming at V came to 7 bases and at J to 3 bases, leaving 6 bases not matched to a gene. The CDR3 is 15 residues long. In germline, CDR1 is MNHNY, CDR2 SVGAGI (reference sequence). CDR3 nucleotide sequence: TGTGCCAGCACTCTGACAGGGGGGGACACCGGGGAGCTGTTTTTT. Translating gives CASTLTGGDTGELFF.

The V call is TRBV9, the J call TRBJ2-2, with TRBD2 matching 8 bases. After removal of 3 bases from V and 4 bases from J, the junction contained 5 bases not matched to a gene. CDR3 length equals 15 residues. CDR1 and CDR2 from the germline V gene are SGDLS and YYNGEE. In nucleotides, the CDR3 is TGTGCCAGCAGCGCCACTAGCGGAGCCACCGGGGAGCTGTTTTTT. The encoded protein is CASSATSGATGELFF.

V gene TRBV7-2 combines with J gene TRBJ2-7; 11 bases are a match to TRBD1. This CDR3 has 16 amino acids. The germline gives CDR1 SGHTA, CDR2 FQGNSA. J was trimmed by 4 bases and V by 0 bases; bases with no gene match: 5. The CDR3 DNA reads TGTGCCAGCAGCTTAGCCCCGGGACAGGGGGAATACGAGCAGTACTTC. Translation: CASSLAPGQGEYEQYF. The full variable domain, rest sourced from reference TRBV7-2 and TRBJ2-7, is GAGVSQSPSNKVTEKGKDVELRCDPISGHTALYWYRQSLGQGLEFLIYFQGNSAPDKSGLPSDRFSAERTGGSVSTLTIQRTQQEDSAVYLCASSLAPGQGEYEQYFGPGTRLTVT.

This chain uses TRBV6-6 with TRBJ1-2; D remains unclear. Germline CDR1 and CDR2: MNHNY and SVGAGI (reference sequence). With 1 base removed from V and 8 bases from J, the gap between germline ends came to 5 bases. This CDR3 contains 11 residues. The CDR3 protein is CASSYFRGYTF. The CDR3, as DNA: TGTGCCAGCAGTTACTTTAGAGGCTACACCTTC.

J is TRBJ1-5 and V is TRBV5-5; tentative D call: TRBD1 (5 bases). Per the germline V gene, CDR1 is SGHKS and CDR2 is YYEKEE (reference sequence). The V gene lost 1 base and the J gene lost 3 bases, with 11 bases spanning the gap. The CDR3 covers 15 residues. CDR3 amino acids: CASSLRRGDNQPQHF. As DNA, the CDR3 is TGTGCCAGCAGCTTGCGACGGGGGGACAATCAGCCCCAGCATTTT.

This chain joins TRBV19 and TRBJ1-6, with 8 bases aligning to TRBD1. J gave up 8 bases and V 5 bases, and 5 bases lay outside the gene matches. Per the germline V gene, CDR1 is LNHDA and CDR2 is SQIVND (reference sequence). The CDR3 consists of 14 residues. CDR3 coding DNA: TGTGCCAGTAGTTCCGGACAGGGATATTCACCCCTCCACTTT. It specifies CASSSGQGYSPLHF.

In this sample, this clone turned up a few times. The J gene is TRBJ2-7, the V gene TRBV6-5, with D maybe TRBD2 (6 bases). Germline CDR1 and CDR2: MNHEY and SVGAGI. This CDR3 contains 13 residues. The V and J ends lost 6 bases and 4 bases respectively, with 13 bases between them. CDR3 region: CASSPREQYEQYF. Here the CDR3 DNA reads TGTGCCAGCAGCCCCCGGGAGCAGTACGAGCAGTACTTC.

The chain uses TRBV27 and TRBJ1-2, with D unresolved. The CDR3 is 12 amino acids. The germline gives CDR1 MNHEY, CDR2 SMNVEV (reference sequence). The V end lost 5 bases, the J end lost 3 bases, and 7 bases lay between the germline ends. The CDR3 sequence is CASSQRDYGYTF. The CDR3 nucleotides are TGTGCCAGCAGTCAGAGGGACTATGGCTACACCTTC.